These 24 T cell receptor beta chains came from one sample sequenced in a study of cytomegalovirus exposure and HLA in healthy donors. Vbeta (60) and Jbeta (13) primers were used in the PCR. Produced via immunoSEQ multiplex PCR; TCRdb's table is partial and in-frame only. The data hold 130,000 to 150,000 clones, with around 79% observed a single time. Sequenced input: PBMCs. These receptors were taken from a female donor in good health and CMV-seronegative.

Of note for this clone: The same CDR3 is also encoded by other DNA sequences in this sample. This rearrangement joins TRBV4-3 to TRBJ2-3, with 10 nucleotides matching TRBD2. This CDR3 spans 16 amino acids. In germline, CDR1 is LGHNA, CDR2 YSLEER. After removal of 3 bases from V and 3 bases from J, the junction contained 6 bases not matched to a gene. Here the CDR3 DNA reads TGCGCCAGCAGCCAGGAGTCTAGCGGGGGTACAGATACGCAGTATTTT. It translates to CASSQESSGGTDTQYF.

The genes are TRBV6-6 and TRBJ2-7; TRBD2 agrees at 14 bases. Germline CDR1 and CDR2: MNHNY and SVGAGI (reference sequence). This CDR3 has 15 amino acids. J lost 6 bases, V lost 6 bases, and 7 bases had no gene match. The CDR3 loop is CASRSPGLAGVEQYF. In DNA form, the CDR3 reads TGTGCCAGCAGATCCCCGGGACTAGCGGGAGTCGAGCAGTACTTC.

The chain employs TRBV9 and TRBJ2-7; 9 bases agree with TRBD1. Germline V CDR1 and CDR2: SGDLS, YYNGEE. This CDR3 region has 15 residues. With 6 bases clipped from V and 5 bases from J, the junction kept 12 bases outside the gene matches. The CDR3: CASTSSGQGFDEQYF. The CDR3 coding sequence is TGTGCCAGCACTTCTTCGGGACAGGGTTTTGACGAGCAGTACTTC.

V and J are TRBV5-1 and TRBJ1-5, with 7 positions matching TRBD1. V dropped 4 bases and J dropped 7; count of bases not matched to a gene: 11. Germline values: CDR1 SGHRS, CDR2 YFSETQ. CDR3 length: 15 residues. The CDR3: CASSTGGQEGQPQHF. CDR3 DNA: TGCGCCAGCAGCACTGGAGGACAGGAAGGCCAGCCCCAGCATTTT.

V and J are TRBV9 and TRBJ2-3; D may be TRBD2 (7 bases). In germline, CDR1 is SGDLS, CDR2 YYNGEE. The CDR3 length is 18 residues. V dropped 1 base and J dropped 2 bases, with 20 bases sitting between them. The CDR3, as DNA: TGTGCCAGCAGCGTACCATCCCACCCGGGGGGCTACACAGATACGCAGTATTTT. This sequence encodes CASSVPSHPGGYTDTQYF.

This clone was recorded only once. The rearrangement uses TRBV21-1 and TRBJ1-1. TRBV21-1 is an annotated pseudogene. The CDR3 covers 14 residues. CDR3 in amino acids: CASSKGLAKTEAFF. CDR3 DNA sequence: TGTGCCAGCAGCAAAGGTCTCGCGAAGACTGAAGCTTTCTTT.

This sequence joins TRBV6-5 and TRBJ2-5, with TRBD2 as a possible D gene (6 bases). V gave up 5 bases and J gave up 5 bases, with 15 bases separating them. CDR1 is MNHEY and CDR2 is SVGAGI in the germline V gene. CDR3 size: 14 residues. CDR3 in amino acids: CASSAGRIRETQYF. The CDR3 region has the DNA TGTGCCAGCAGTGCGGGACGGATAAGGGAGACCCAGTACTTC.

With respect to this clone: Its ends do not fully match the called genes, so a read error is possible. The chain is built from TRBV7-7 and TRBJ2-1, with a possible D match to TRBD1 (5 bases). Looked up from germline, CDR1 is SSHAT and CDR2 is FNYEAQ (reference sequence). The CDR3 has 14 amino acids. CDR3 nucleotides: TGTGCTAGCAGCTCCTTCGGCAGGGATAATGAGCAGTTCTTC. Its translation is CASSSFGRDNEQFF.

V usage is TRBV10-3 and J usage is TRBJ1-2; D is unresolved. Germline V lookup: CDR1 ENHRY, CDR2 SYGVKD. The V end lost 3 bases, the J end lost 8 bases, and 10 bases lay between the germline ends. The CDR3 is made up of 12 amino acids. CDR3 sequence (DNA): TGTGCCATCAGTGATGGACTCTCGGGCTACACCTTC. Its translation is CAISDGLSGYTF.

This chain uses TRBV28 with TRBJ2-7; a weak D match, TRBD2 (7 bases). Trimming shortened V by 6 bases and J by 2 bases, and 14 bases separated the two germline ends. Germline assignment: CDR1 MDHEN and CDR2 SYDVKM. The CDR3 has 14 residues. The CDR3 reads CASSFGGPTYEQYF. The CDR3 coding sequence is TGTGCCAGCAGCTTCGGGGGGCCCACCTACGAGCAGTACTTC.

The gene calls are TRBV6-1 and TRBJ1-1; D is ambiguous. V was trimmed by 4 bases and J by 1 base, leaving 10 bases between them. CDR3 length: 14 residues. The V gene's germline CDR1 is MNHNS and CDR2 SASEGT. The CDR3 nucleotides are TGTGCCAGCAGTGCGACAAATACGAACACTGAAGCTTTCTTT. Translated, it gives CASSATNTNTEAFF.

The gene calls are TRBV20-1 and TRBJ2-7; 7 bases line up with TRBD2. Unmatched junction bases numbered 4, after V lost 8 bases and J lost 3 bases. The CDR3 spans 11 residues. Germline V gives CDR1 DFQATT, CDR2 SNEGSKA (reference sequence). This CDR3 reads CSSSGDYEQYF. The CDR3 coding sequence is TGCAGTTCGAGCGGGGACTACGAGCAGTACTTC.

This clone was counted a few times. Here the CDR3 DNA reads TGTGCCAGCAGTGCAGGGTTTGTCACTGAAGCTTTCTTT. Translated: CASSAGFVTEAFF. This chain links TRBV25-1 with TRBJ1-1; maybe TRBD1 (5 bases). CDR3 length: 13 residues. The germline gives CDR1 MGHDK, CDR2 SYGVNS. The germline V and J ends were trimmed by 4 bases and 4 bases, with 10 bases remaining between them.

The V and J genes are TRBV2 and TRBJ2-3; 7 bases align to TRBD1. CDR1 is SNHLY, CDR2 FYNNEI, per germline. The CDR3 is made up of 15 amino acids. Losses at the gene ends were 1 base for V and 4 bases for J; bases not matched to a gene: 5. The CDR3 spells CASSEDRGGPDTQYF. CDR3 DNA sequence: TGTGCCAGCAGTGAAGACAGGGGTGGACCAGATACGCAGTATTTT.

The rearrangement links TRBV7-8 to TRBJ2-2; 9 positions agree with TRBD1. The CDR3 length is 14 residues. CDR1 SGHVS and CDR2 FQNEAQ come from the germline V gene. The V gene end was trimmed by 5 bases and the J gene end by 4 bases; junction bases not matched to a gene: 2. CDR3 in DNA: TGTGCCAGCAGCCCGGGACAGGGCACCGGGGAGCTGTTTTTT. The encoded protein is CASSPGQGTGELFF.

This clone is a singleton in its sample. The CDR3 DNA is TGTGCCAGCAGTTTTCTCCAGGGTACGGGTGGCTACACCTTC. It specifies CASSFLQGTGGYTF. This chain joins TRBV28 and TRBJ1-2; a weak D match, TRBD1 (5 bases). CDR3 size: 14 residues. Germline V lookup: CDR1 MDHEN, CDR2 SYDVKM. Deletions cut 3 bases from V and 7 bases from J, with 15 bases between.

The chain has TRBV19 and TRBJ2-5; 8 positions match TRBD1. Germline CDR1 is LNHDA and CDR2 is SQIVND (reference sequence). Trimming at V came to 4 bases and at J to 2 bases, leaving 6 bases not matched to a gene. The length of the CDR3 is 15 residues. The CDR3 DNA is TGTGCCAGTAGTACCGGGACAGGATTTCAAGAGACCCAGTACTTC. It is translated as CASSTGTGFQETQYF.

The V and J genes are TRBV30 and TRBJ2-7, with TRBD2 as a possible D gene (5 bases). The germline gives CDR1 GTSNPN, CDR2 SVGIG (reference sequence). Between the trimmed V and J ends, which lost 0 bases and 2 bases, there was a span of 11 bases. The CDR3 loop spans 14 amino acids. CDR3 in DNA: TGTGCCTGGAGTGTCCCGGACTTCCCCTACGAGCAGTACTTC. It specifies CAWSVPDFPYEQYF.

The chain is built from TRBV28 and TRBJ1-2; tentative D call: TRBD1 (5 bases). Between the trimmed V and J ends, which lost 8 bases and 8 bases, there was a span of 15 bases. The CDR3 runs to 12 residues. The germline V gene has CDR1 MDHEN and CDR2 SYDVKM. CDR3 coding DNA: TGTGCCAGCGATAAAACAGGTAGAGGCTACACCTTC. Residues: CASDKTGRGYTF.

The rearrangement joins TRBV7-6 to TRBJ1-2; the D gene is possibly TRBD1 (5 bases). Looked up from germline, CDR1 is SGHVS and CDR2 is FNYEAQ. The CDR3 covers 14 residues. Trimming pared 5 bases from V and 4 bases from J, leaving 14 bases between. The CDR3 DNA reads as TGTGCCAGCAGCCGACTAGGGGTCGTCTATGGCTACACCTTC. Its protein is CASSRLGVVYGYTF.

The V and J genes are TRBV6-5 and TRBJ1-1; D is undetermined. Trimming took off 5 bases at V and 0 bases at J, with 7 bases between the two ends. Looked up from germline, CDR1 is MNHEY and CDR2 is SVGAGI. This CDR3 contains 13 residues. CDR3 sequence: CASSATMNTEAFF. CDR3 DNA sequence: TGTGCCAGCAGTGCCACAATGAACACTGAAGCTTTCTTT.

Points on this clone: The identical CDR3 is also encoded by other nucleotide sequences in the sample. The chain is built from TRBV7-2 and TRBJ1-2, with TRBD1 identical over 7 bases. The CDR3 sequence is 13 residues long. Germline V gene lookup returns CDR1 SGHTA and CDR2 FQGNSA. Unmatched junction bases numbered 4, after V lost 5 bases and J lost 4 bases. The CDR3 DNA sequence: TGTGCCAGCAGCCCGGGACAGAGCTATGGCTACACCTTC. Residues: CASSPGQSYGYTF.

The rearrangement joins TRBV9 to TRBJ1-3; tentative D call: TRBD1 (6 bases). The CDR3 spans 13 residues. V lost 6 bases, J lost 4 bases, and 11 bases lay in between. Germline CDR1 SGDLS, CDR2 YYNGEE. CDR3: CASTTGTGNTIYF. The CDR3 coding sequence is TGTGCCAGCACGACAGGTACGGGAAACACCATATATTTT.

The chain recombines TRBV6-1 with TRBJ1-1, with 10 bases aligning to TRBD1. Germline trimming cut 1 base from V and 10 bases from J; bases unmatched to any gene: 6. This CDR3 spans 14 amino acids. CDR1 and CDR2 (germline): MNHNS, SASEGT. Here the CDR3 reads CASSEDGTGAVAFF. For the CDR3, the DNA is TGTGCCAGCAGTGAAGATGGGACAGGGGCAGTAGCTTTCTTT.